These 28 T cell receptor beta chains came from one sample sequenced in a study of lymphopenia after photon versus proton radiotherapy (dated by TCRdb to between 2018 and 2021). The receptor library was made with the immunoSEQ multiplex PCR assay. TCRdb's version of the immuneACCESS table is confined to in-frame rearrangements and falls short of the full clone set. An unresolved V gene accounts for under half of the shortfall where checked; the remainder is of unknown origin. A total of some 15,000 clones appear in this sample, roughly nine tenths of them only once. Of the sample, under 65% is held by the ten largest clones. The specimen comprised peripheral blood, sampled from a patient treated with proton-based radiotherapy. The receptor source for this set is a woman in her sixties with cholangiocarcinoma. Some clones in this sample may be carry-over from other donors' samples.

Note on this clone: Other DNA variants within this sample encode the same CDR3. The CDR3 loop is CASSPRGVSGYTF. DNA for the CDR3: TGTGCCAGCAGTCCGCGGGGGGTTAGCGGCTACACCTTC. V gene TRBV6-5 combines with J gene TRBJ1-2; tentatively, D is TRBD1 (5 bases). The CDR3 is made up of 13 amino acids. CDR1 is MNHEY and CDR2 is SVGAGI in the germline V gene. Trimming left V 5 bases short and J 8 bases short, with 15 bases between.

The chain uses TRBV15 and TRBJ2-1; the D gene could be TRBD1 or TRBD2 (5 bases each). V dropped 5 bases and J dropped 5 bases, with 19 bases sitting between them. CDR1 and CDR2 (germline): LNHNV, YYDKDF (reference sequence). CDR3 length equals 16 residues. CDR3 nucleotides: TGTGCCACCAGCGGGGGTGCTGGGCTACAACACAATGAGCAGTTCTTC. This translates into CATSGGAGLQHNEQFF.

This clone showed up just a few times. The V gene is TRBV14, the J gene TRBJ2-7, with D tentatively TRBD1 (5 bases). Germline lookup yields CDR1 SGHDN and CDR2 FVKESK. The CDR3 runs 13 residues. The V end lost 4 bases, the J end lost 5 bases, and 12 bases lay between the germline ends. The CDR3 loop is CASSRGLSHEQYF. CDR3 coding DNA: TGTGCCAGCAGCCGGGGCCTTAGCCACGAGCAGTACTTC. The full variable domain, rest sourced from reference TRBV14 and TRBJ2-7, is EAGVTQFPSHSVIEKGQTVTLRCDPISGHDNLYWYRRVMGKEIKFLLHFVKESKQDESGMPNNRFLAERTGGTYSTLKVQPAELEDSGVYFCASSRGLSHEQYFGPGTRLTVT.

The chain combines TRBV2 with TRBJ1-5; 7 nucleotides align to TRBD1. The J segment lost 9 bases and the V segment lost 7 bases, leaving 18 bases of the junction unmatched. The CDR3 length is 16 residues. The germline CDR1 and CDR2 sequences are SNHLY and FYNNEI. The CDR3 spells CASIDKPGQWGRPQHF. CDR3 in DNA: TGTGCCAGCATCGATAAACCGGGACAGTGGGGTAGGCCCCAGCATTTT.

The chain links TRBV4-3 to TRBJ2-5, with TRBD1 matching 10 bases. V dropped 2 bases and J dropped 5; count of bases not matched to a gene: 8. CDR1 LGHNA and CDR2 YSLEER come from the germline V gene. The CDR3 is 16 residues long. CDR3 in amino acids: CASSQNRDRGGETQYF. CDR3 bases: TGCGCCAGCAGCCAAAACCGGGACAGGGGTGGGGAGACCCAGTACTTC.

This rearrangement joins TRBV2 to TRBJ2-7, with D possibly called TRBD1 or TRBD2 (6 bases each). The CDR3 totals 14 residues. Between the trimmed V and J ends, which lost 7 bases and 0 bases, there was a span of 13 bases. CDR1 is SNHLY and CDR2 is FYNNEI in the germline V gene. The CDR3 DNA is TGTGCCAGCACCCTTGGAGGGGGCTCCTACGAGCAGTACTTC. It encodes CASTLGGGSYEQYF.

This rearrangement joins TRBV2 to TRBJ1-5, with D perhaps TRBD1 (5 bases). Germline loops: CDR1 SNHLY, CDR2 FYNNEI. Trimming stripped 6 bases from V and 1 base from J, with 16 bases between. The CDR3 length is 16 residues. In DNA form, the CDR3 reads TGTGCCAGCAGCACTAGTCAGGGAAACAGCAATCAGCCCCAGCATTTT. Its protein is CASSTSQGNSNQPQHF.

CDR3 DNA: TGTGCCAGCTCACCTGGGGACTCCGGGGAGCTGTTTTTT. This encodes CASSPGDSGELFF. This sequence joins TRBV18 and TRBJ2-2, with TRBD2 as a possible D gene (6 bases). Germline V gene lookup returns CDR1 KGHSH and CDR2 LQKENI. The CDR3 has 13 residues. V was cut by 3 bases and J by 6 bases, with 8 bases left in between.

The chain uses TRBV11-2 and TRBJ2-5, with 7 bases aligning to TRBD2. Germline lookup yields CDR1 SGHAT and CDR2 FQNNGV. V was pared by 5 bases and J by 2 bases, with 5 bases of the junction left unmatched. CDR3 size: 14 residues. This chain's CDR3 is CASSQPGLQETQYF. CDR3 DNA sequence: TGTGCCAGCAGCCAGCCGGGACTACAAGAGACCCAGTACTTC.

V usage is TRBV6-5 and J usage is TRBJ2-7, with TRBD2 matching over 12 bases. CDR1 is MNHEY and CDR2 is SVGAGI in the germline V gene. This CDR3 comprises 15 residues. The trim removed 2 bases at V and 5 bases at J, leaving 4 bases unmatched. In nucleotides, the CDR3 is TGTGCCAGCAGTTACCCAGGACTAGCGGGAAACGAGCAGTACTTC. Translated: CASSYPGLAGNEQYF.

The chain joins TRBV27 to TRBJ2-1, with TRBD1 identical over 9 bases. Unmatched junction bases numbered 12, after V lost 4 bases and J lost 5 bases. The CDR3 contains 17 residues. CDR1 and CDR2 from the germline V gene are MNHEY and SMNVEV (reference sequence). The CDR3 is CASSWGTGRGYNNEQFF. CDR3 nucleotide sequence: TGTGCCAGCAGTTGGGGGACAGGGCGAGGTTATAACAATGAGCAGTTCTTC.

This chain uses TRBV18 with TRBJ2-7; the match to TRBD1 covers 9 bases. The CDR3 consists of 14 residues. V dropped 6 bases and J dropped 3; count of bases not matched to a gene: 6. The germline V gene has CDR1 KGHSH and CDR2 LQKENI. The CDR3 sequence is CASSYRTGDYEQYF. CDR3 bases: TGTGCCAGCTCTTACCGGACAGGGGACTACGAGCAGTACTTC. The entire variable domain, with the rest obtained from reference TRBV18 and TRBJ2-7, is as follows: NAGVMQNPRHLVRRRGQEARLRCSPMKGHSHVYWYRQLPEEGLKFMVYLQKENIIDESGMPKERFSAEFPKEGPSILRIQQVVRGDSAAYFCASSYRTGDYEQYFGPGTRLTVT.

J is TRBJ2-1 and V is TRBV20-1; D is undetermined. Trimming cost V 0 bases and J 12 bases, with 9 bases left between them. This CDR3 contains 11 residues. Germline V gene data show CDR1 as DFQATT and CDR2 as SNEGSKA (reference sequence). DNA of the CDR3: TGCAGTGCTAGAGAGGTCGTGGGGCAGTTCTTC. Its translation: CSAREVVGQFF.

The chain couples TRBV5-8 to TRBJ2-6; no reliable D call. Per germline, CDR1 SGHTS and CDR2 YDEGEE. The CDR3 runs 15 residues. Between the trimmed V and J ends, which lost 9 bases and 0 bases, there was a span of 13 bases. CDR3 nucleotides: TGTGCCACGACCCAGCGTGACTCTGGGGCCAACGTCCTGACTTTC. As protein: CATTQRDSGANVLTF.

This rearrangement joins TRBV7-9 to TRBJ1-5; D may be TRBD1 (5 bases). The CDR3 runs 15 residues. CDR1 SEHNR and CDR2 FQNEAQ come from the germline V gene (reference sequence). V gave up 5 bases and J gave up 4 bases, with 15 bases separating them. The CDR3 reads CASSKGPGGNQPQHF. The DNA of the CDR3 is TGTGCCAGCAGCAAAGGCCCCGGGGGGAATCAGCCCCAGCATTTT.

The chain links TRBV10-1 to TRBJ1-2; weak D call: TRBD1 (5 bases). Deletions cut 0 bases from V and 5 bases from J, with 10 bases between. CDR3 size: 14 residues. Germline CDR1 reads WNHNN; CDR2 reads SYGVQD (reference sequence). CDR3 bases: TGCGCCAGCAGTGAGTCCGGGACCCCATATGGCTACACCTTC. It yields the protein CASSESGTPYGYTF.

DNA for the CDR3: TGTGCCAGCAGTTTTGGGGTGGAGCAGTACTTC. Encoded protein: CASSFGVEQYF. The chain has TRBV28 and TRBJ2-7, with D hard to call. The CDR3 is made up of 11 amino acids. From germline, CDR1 is MDHEN and CDR2 SYDVKM. V gave up 3 bases and J gave up 7 bases, with 7 bases separating them.

This sequence joins TRBV9 and TRBJ2-3; 7 nucleotides agree with TRBD2. Germline CDR1 reads SGDLS; CDR2 reads YYNGEE. The CDR3 contains 13 residues. V was clipped by 2 bases and J by 4 bases; unmatched bases: 1. CDR3 in amino acids: CASSVGLADTQYF. DNA of the CDR3: TGTGCCAGCAGCGTTGGACTAGCAGATACGCAGTATTTT.

This chain connects TRBV2 to TRBJ1-5; D perhaps matches TRBD1 (5 bases). The germline V and J ends were trimmed by 4 bases and 4 bases, with 14 bases remaining between them. The length of the CDR3 is 15 residues. Germline CDR1 and CDR2: SNHLY and FYNNEI. For the CDR3, the DNA is TGTGCCAGCAGTGGGGCCCTGGCAGGGAATCAGCCCCAGCATTTT. It translates to CASSGALAGNQPQHF.

The genes are TRBV7-1 and TRBJ2-1, with 12 nucleotides matching TRBD2. TRBV7-1 is classed as an ORF, of uncertain function. The J segment lost 8 bases and the V segment lost 3 bases, leaving 8 bases of the junction unmatched. The CDR3 loop spans 16 amino acids. The CDR3 nucleotides are TGTGCCAGCAGCTCCCTGACTAGCGGGGGTTTGGATGAGCAGTTCTTC. Encoded protein: CASSSLTSGGLDEQFF.

The chain couples TRBV6-5 to TRBJ2-6; D is undetermined. CDR1 MNHEY and CDR2 SVGAGI come from the germline V gene. CDR3 length: 15 amino acids. The ends were cut back, 6 bases at V and 0 bases at J, with 9 bases in the middle. The CDR3 DNA reads as TGTGCCAGCAGCCTCGACCACTCTGGGGCCAACGTCCTGACTTTC. Its translation is CASSLDHSGANVLTF.

This clone was seen once. CDR3 protein: CASSADPRNTEAFF. The CDR3 nucleotides are TGCGCCAGCAGCGCGGATCCGAGGAACACTGAAGCTTTCTTT. The chain employs TRBV5-1 and TRBJ1-1; unclear D gene. The CDR3 spans 14 residues. The V end was cut by 4 bases, the J end by 1 base, with 11 bases between. CDR1 is SGHRS and CDR2 is YFSETQ in the germline V gene.

The rearrangement uses TRBV5-4 and TRBJ2-3, with D hard to call. The CDR3 loop spans 12 amino acids. In germline, CDR1 is SGHNT, CDR2 YYREEE (reference sequence). With 2 bases removed from V and 5 bases from J, the gap between germline ends came to 6 bases. The CDR3 is CASSLPQDTQYF. CDR3 bases: TGTGCCAGCAGCTTACCGCAAGATACGCAGTATTTT.

This clone was recorded only once. This chain connects TRBV7-2 to TRBJ2-7; D possibly corresponds to TRBD2 (6 bases). This CDR3 contains 16 residues. V lost 2 bases, J lost 2 bases, and 16 bases lay in between. Germline CDR1 reads SGHTA; CDR2 reads FQGNSA. The CDR3 bases are TGTGCCAGCAGCTTACGCGGGGTAGACGGAGCCTACGAGCAGTACTTC. As protein: CASSLRGVDGAYEQYF.

V gene TRBV5-1 combines with J gene TRBJ1-1; 7 bases line up with TRBD1. Losses at the gene ends were 0 bases for V and 4 bases for J; bases not matched to a gene: 6. Germline V CDR1 and CDR2: SGHRS, YFSETQ. CDR3 length equals 15 residues. In DNA form, the CDR3 reads TGCGCCAGCAGCTTGGTGGGAGGGGGCATCACTGAAGCTTTCTTT. It yields the protein CASSLVGGGITEAFF.

The chain uses TRBV18 and TRBJ1-1, with a weak D call TRBD1 (5 bases). Between the trimmed V and J ends, which lost 0 bases and 11 bases, there was a span of 10 bases. The CDR3 consists of 12 residues. Germline V lookup: CDR1 KGHSH, CDR2 LQKENI. CDR3 in amino acids: CASSPPDRNAFF. In DNA, the CDR3 is TGTGCCAGCTCACCACCAGACAGAAACGCTTTCTTT.

The chain links TRBV9 to TRBJ1-6; perhaps TRBD1 as D (6 bases). Germline-derived CDR1 and CDR2 are SGDLS and YYNGEE. Trimming left V 2 bases short and J 7 bases short, with 16 bases between. The CDR3 sequence is 16 residues long. As DNA, the CDR3 is TGTGCCAGCAGCGTCGGTATGGACAGTTGGAATTCACCCCTCCACTTT. Its protein product is CASSVGMDSWNSPLHF.

This clone came up once. The chain has TRBV7-3 and TRBJ2-1, with TRBD1 as a possible D gene (5 bases). The CDR3 is made up of 15 amino acids. Per germline, CDR1 SGHTA and CDR2 FQGTGA. The V end lost 5 bases, the J end lost 3 bases, and 14 bases lay between the germline ends. The CDR3, as DNA: TGTGCCAGCAGCCCTGGGTCCCAGGGCTACAATGAGCAGTTCTTC. It translates to CASSPGSQGYNEQFF.